Below, 30 T cell receptor beta chains from the same sample are listed, as sequenced in a study of metastatic and nonmetastatic thyroid tumors. TCRdb re-processed the PCR reads through MiXCR. The sample lists under 40,000 clones; around a sixth were seen once. All patients were treatment-naive before thyroid surgery. The sequencing input was blood. All receptors derive from a female donor with papillary thyroid cancer or a benign thyroid nodule (not recorded which). Some clones in this sample may be carry-over from other donors' samples.

The chain uses TRBV6-1 and TRBJ1-5, with D unclear. This CDR3 spans 13 amino acids. The V end was cut by 5 bases, the J end by 6 bases, with 11 bases between. Germline V gene data show CDR1 as MNHNS and CDR2 as SASEGT. The CDR3 sequence is CASSLDPTQPQHF. The CDR3, as DNA: TGTGCCAGCAGTCTAGACCCGACTCAGCCCCAGCATTTT.

By its share, this clone is medium-sized. CDR3 DNA: TGTGCCAGCAGCTATAATAAACTGGGCGAGCAGTACTTC. Translated, it gives CASSYNKLGEQYF. The V gene is TRBV7-2, the J gene TRBJ2-7, with no clear D. The CDR3 has 13 amino acids. Germline CDR1 SGHTA, CDR2 FQGNSA. The V end was cut by 4 bases, the J end by 6 bases, with 13 bases between.

In this sample, this clone turned up many times. This chain's CDR3 is CASSLDYGVRSPLHF. The CDR3 nucleotides read TGTGCCAGCAGCTTAGATTACGGAGTTAGGTCACCCCTCCACTTT. This chain links TRBV11-2 with TRBJ1-6; D is unclear. CDR3 length: 15 residues. CDR1 is SGHAT and CDR2 is FQNNGV in the germline V gene. V shed 0 bases and J shed 10 bases, with 13 bases lying between them.

This clone came up many times. The chain links TRBV30 to TRBJ1-6; D gene unclear. The CDR3 is made up of 15 amino acids. Trimming removed 2 bases at V and 5 bases at J, with 13 bases between. The germline V gene encodes CDR1 GTSNPN and CDR2 SVGIG (reference sequence). The chain's CDR3 is CAWSPGLFNNSPLHF. The DNA for the CDR3 is TGTGCCTGGAGTCCCGGGCTTTTCAATAATTCACCCCTCCACTTT.

As for this clone: A much larger clone differs from this one at a single base, so this may be a read error. This sample includes further DNA sequences coding for the same CDR3. The chain employs TRBV7-6 and TRBJ1-4; no definite D call. Germline values: CDR1 SGHVS, CDR2 FNYEAQ. This CDR3 contains 13 residues. As DNA, the CDR3 is TGCGCCAGCAGCTTGGGCCTGGGGGAAAAACTGTTTTTT. Translating it yields CASSLGLGEKLFF. Filled out from reference TRBV7-6 and TRBJ1-4, the complete variable domain reads GAGVSQSPRYKVTKRGQDVALRCDPISGHVSLYWYRQALGQGPEFLTYFNYEAQQDKSGLPNDRFSAERPEGSISTLTIQRTEQRDSAMYRCASSLGLGEKLFFGSGTQLSVL.

This clone was found many times. The genes are TRBV6-1 and TRBJ1-5; D gene unclear. The V gene's germline CDR1 is MNHNS and CDR2 SASEGT. The CDR3 runs to 13 residues. V lost 5 bases and J lost 2, with 7 bases in between. In nucleotides, the CDR3 is TGTGCCAGCAGTCACAGAGGCAATCAGCCCCAGCATTTT. It encodes CASSHRGNQPQHF.

This clone was detected many times. The chain joins TRBV2 to TRBJ2-5; D is possibly TRBD1 (6 bases). Germline V gene sequence: CDR1 SNHLY, CDR2 FYNNEI. V was shortened by 7 bases and J by 1 base, with 10 bases between the two germline ends. This CDR3 spans 13 amino acids. Here the CDR3 DNA reads TGTGCCAGCATGAGGGACACCCAAGAGACCCAGTACTTC. This translates into CASMRDTQETQYF.

Many counts were recorded for this clone. Other DNA sequences within the sample encode an identical CDR3. The genes are TRBV28 and TRBJ2-7; unclear D gene. This CDR3 is 12 amino acids long. Germline-derived CDR1 and CDR2 are MDHEN and SYDVKM. The ends were cut back, 6 bases at V and 1 base at J, with 7 bases in the middle. CDR3 region: CASSPNSYEQYF. CDR3 bases: TGTGCCAGCAGCCCTAATTCCTACGAGCAGTACTTC.

This clone was counted at least ten times. The gene calls are TRBV7-9 and TRBJ2-1, with 11 positions matching TRBD2. There are 14 residues in the CDR3. Per germline, CDR1 SEHNR and CDR2 FQNEAQ (reference sequence). The trim removed 9 bases at V and 4 bases at J, leaving 5 bases unmatched. The CDR3 bases are TGTGCCAGTTATAGCGGGAGGGAGTACAATGAGCAGTTCTTC. This translates into CASYSGREYNEQFF. Supplemented by reference TRBV7-9 and TRBJ2-1, the full variable domain reads DTGVSQNPRHKITKRGQNVTFRCDPISEHNRLYWYRQTLGQGPEFLTYFQNEAQLEKSRLLSDRFSAERPKGSFSTLEIQRTEQGDSAMYLCASYSGREYNEQFFGPGTRLTVL.

Many counts were recorded for this clone. This rearrangement joins TRBV5-4 to TRBJ2-1; D might be TRBD1 or TRBD2, each matching 5 bases. Trimming removed 2 bases at V and 7 bases at J, with 10 bases between. The CDR3 extends over 13 amino acids. Germline V lookup: CDR1 SGHNT, CDR2 YYREEE (reference sequence). As DNA, the CDR3 is TGTGCCAGCAGCTTTGACTGGGGGAATGAGCAGTTCTTC. Its translation is CASSFDWGNEQFF.

This clone appeared a few times. The conserved closing phenylalanine or tryptophan is absent in this CDR3, likely reflecting a read error. The chain combines TRBV6-1 with TRBJ2-1; no definite D call. Germline V gene sequence: CDR1 MNHNS, CDR2 SASEGT. This CDR3 contains 13 residues. The V end lost 2 bases, the J end lost 8 bases, and 10 bases lay between the germline ends. CDR3: CASSELPRDEQFL. Written as DNA, the CDR3 is TGTGCCAGCAGTGAATTGCCGCGCGATGAGCAGTTCCTC.

In its sample, this clone was seen a few times. The rearrangement uses TRBV12-3 or TRBV12-4 and TRBJ1-2; 9 bases match TRBD1. V was clipped by 3 bases and J by 4 bases; unmatched bases: 12. The CDR3 loop spans 17 amino acids. CDR3 loop: CASSFRTGTGPRYGYTF. The CDR3 DNA is TGTGCCAGCAGTTTCCGTACTGGGACAGGGCCCCGCTATGGCTACACCTTC.

On this clone: One end of the junction is discordant with germline, which a read error may explain. This sequence joins TRBV11-2 and TRBJ2-1; D uncertain. Germline lookup yields CDR1 SGHAT and CDR2 FQNNGV. CDR3 length: 16 amino acids. The CDR3 nucleotides read TGTGCCAGCAGGGTACCAGGTGTGCGGAACTACAGTGAGCAGTTCTTC. Its protein product is CASRVPGVRNYSEQFF.

This clone was observed at least ten times. The rearrangement uses TRBV10-3 and TRBJ1-1; no reliable D call. Germline loops: CDR1 ENHRY, CDR2 SYGVKD. This CDR3 is 14 amino acids long. The V gene lost 7 bases and the J gene lost 0 bases, with 12 bases spanning the gap. The CDR3 coding sequence is TGTGCCATCAATTCAAACAGTATGAACACTGAAGCTTTCTTT. Encoded protein: CAINSNSMNTEAFF.

This chain joins TRBV7-2 and TRBJ2-1; TRBD2 matches at 9 bases. Germline CDR1 is SGHTA and CDR2 is FQGNSA. V lost 0 bases to trimming and J lost 4 bases; unmatched junction nucleotides: 10. This CDR3 comprises 18 residues. The CDR3 spells CASSLAWGGRALYNEQFF. CDR3 nucleotide sequence: TGTGCCAGCAGCTTAGCGTGGGGCGGGAGGGCCCTGTACAATGAGCAGTTCTTC.

This clone was seen at least ten times. Distinct nucleotide sequences in the sample also encode this CDR3. This chain uses TRBV11-1 with TRBJ1-2; 8 bases are a match to TRBD1. Germline V gene sequence: CDR1 SGHAT, CDR2 FQDESV (reference sequence). V shed 0 bases and J 4 bases; nucleotides not matched to a gene: 7. The CDR3 consists of 16 residues. CDR3 loop: CASSLAFKGQAYGYTF. The CDR3, as DNA: TGTGCCAGCAGCTTAGCCTTTAAGGGACAGGCCTATGGCTACACCTTC.

CDR3 sequence reads: CASIYGVNEQFF. The CDR3 DNA sequence: TGTGCCAGTATTTACGGGGTCAATGAGCAGTTCTTC. This chain uses TRBV19 with TRBJ2-1, with D maybe TRBD2 (5 bases). CDR1 LNHDA and CDR2 SQIVND come from the germline V gene (reference sequence). This CDR3 is built from 12 residues. The ends were cut back, 7 bases at V and 6 bases at J, with 10 bases in the middle.

This clone appeared many times. The chain uses TRBV12-5 and TRBJ1-2, with 9 bases lining up with TRBD1. The CDR3 spans 16 residues. After removal of 1 base from V and 7 bases from J, the junction contained 10 bases not matched to a gene. Germline assignment: CDR1 LGHNT and CDR2 FRNRAP. In DNA, the CDR3 is TGTGCTAGTGGTTTGGCCTATACAGGGGGCGCGGGTGGCTACACCTTC. Translating gives CASGLAYTGGAGGYTF. The entire variable domain, with the rest obtained from reference TRBV12-5 and TRBJ1-2, is as follows: DARVTQTPRHKVTEMGQEVTMRCQPILGHNTVFWYRQTMMQGLELLAYFRNRAPLDDSGMPKDRFSAEMPDATLATLKIQPSEPRDSAVYFCASGLAYTGGAGGYTFGSGTRLTVV.

The chain is built from TRBV20-1 and TRBJ1-2; 7 nucleotides match TRBD1. J lost 2 bases, V lost 2 bases, and 2 bases had no gene match. CDR3 length equals 13 residues. CDR1 is DFQATT, CDR2 SNEGSKA, per germline (reference sequence). CDR3 sequence reads: CSARSGQNYGYTF. The DNA of the CDR3 is TGCAGTGCTAGATCGGGACAGAACTATGGCTACACCTTC.

This clone was counted at least ten times. Other DNA sequences in the same sample also yield this CDR3. This sequence joins TRBV20-1 and TRBJ2-3; 7 bases are a match to TRBD2. This CDR3 region has 14 residues. CDR1 and CDR2 (germline): DFQATT, SNEGSKA (reference sequence). Germline trimming cut 3 bases from V and 6 bases from J; bases unmatched to any gene: 9. The CDR3 DNA reads TGCAGTGCTAGGGGGGGACTACGTCGGGATACGCAGTATTTT. Residues: CSARGGLRRDTQYF.

This clone appeared many times. The gene calls are TRBV4-1 and TRBJ2-7; 10 bases map to TRBD2. Germline V gives CDR1 MGHRA, CDR2 YSYEKL. The V and J ends lost 5 bases and 6 bases, in that order; junction bases with no gene match: 13. This CDR3 has 16 amino acids. The CDR3 coding sequence is TGCGCCAGCAGCGAACGCGGAGCGGGAGGGCAACGCGAGCAGTACTTC. Translation gives CASSERGAGGQREQYF.

This clone appeared a few times. One end of the junction fails to match germline, which may point to a read error. The V and J genes are TRBV6-4 and TRBJ2-1; unclear D gene. Germline V gene data show CDR1 as MRHNA and CDR2 as SNTAGT. The CDR3 covers 15 residues. The CDR3 region has the DNA TGTGTCAGCAGTGATGTGGCTACCAGGAGCAATGAGCAGTTCTTC. This sequence encodes CVSSDVATRSNEQFF.

Many counts were recorded for this clone. The gene calls are TRBV12-3 or TRBV12-4 and TRBJ1-1, with 7 bases identical to TRBD1. The CDR3 spans 15 residues. Trimming at V came to 5 bases and at J to 3 bases, leaving 9 bases not matched to a gene. This CDR3 is CASSIRGRGDTEAFF. CDR3 bases: TGTGCCAGCAGTATTAGGGGGCGCGGGGACACTGAAGCTTTCTTT.

This clone came up many times. The rearrangement links TRBV24-1 to TRBJ2-7; TRBD2 aligns across 12 bases. Per germline, CDR1 KGHDR and CDR2 SFDVKD. The ends lost 4 bases at V and 4 bases at J; junction bases unmatched: 4. This CDR3 contains 15 residues. CDR3 region: CATSDPTSGRYEQYF. In nucleotides, the CDR3 is TGTGCCACCAGTGACCCCACTAGCGGGAGGTACGAGCAGTACTTC.

This clone was found a few times. V and J are TRBV3-1 and TRBJ2-3; a weak D match, TRBD1 (6 bases). Germline values: CDR1 LGHDT, CDR2 YNNKEL (reference sequence). The CDR3 loop spans 15 amino acids. The ends were cut back, 3 bases at V and 0 bases at J, with 10 bases in the middle. In DNA, the CDR3 is TGTGCCAGCAGCCACACAGGGCTCAGCACAGATACGCAGTATTTT. This translates into CASSHTGLSTDTQYF.

Points on this clone: One end of the junction varies from germline; a read error may be responsible. This chain connects TRBV7-6 to TRBJ2-7, with a weak D call TRBD1 (5 bases). The CDR3 has 15 residues. Germline V gives CDR1 SGHVS, CDR2 FNYEAQ. The CDR3: CASSLEDETAYEQYF. In nucleotides, the CDR3 is TGTGCCAGCAGCTTAGAGGACGAGACAGCCTACGAGCAATACTTC. The full variable domain, in which reference TRBV7-6 and TRBJ2-7 provide the parts outside the CDR3, is GAGVSQSPRYKVTKRGQDVALRCDPISGHVSLYWYRQALGQGPEFLTYFNYEAQQDKSGLPNDRFSAERPEGSISTLTIQRTEQRDSAMYRCASSLEDETAYEQYFGPGTRLTVT.

Many counts were recorded for this clone. The genes are TRBV18 and TRBJ2-5, with TRBD1 matching over 7 bases. This CDR3 contains 13 residues. The germline CDR1 and CDR2 sequences are KGHSH and LQKENI. V lost 4 bases and J lost 4; bases outside the gene matches: 3. In DNA form, the CDR3 reads TGTGCCAGCTCACTCCGACAGGGAGAGACCCAGTACTTC. Its translation is CASSLRQGETQYF.

This clone appeared many times. The rearrangement joins TRBV11-1 to TRBJ2-3; D gene unclear. V was trimmed by 5 bases and J by 6 bases, leaving 12 bases between them. CDR1 is SGHAT and CDR2 is FQDESV in the germline V gene (reference sequence). This CDR3 contains 13 residues. Here the CDR3 DNA reads TGTGCCAGCAGCCCAGGAAAGCGCGATACGCAGTATTTT. This codes for CASSPGKRDTQYF.

The CDR3 reads CSAQGDRVNTEAFF. CDR3 sequence (DNA): TGCAGTGCTCAAGGGGACAGGGTTAACACTGAAGCTTTCTTT. The chain has TRBV20-1 and TRBJ1-1, with TRBD1 matching 9 bases. Trimming at V came to 5 bases and at J to 2 bases, leaving 6 bases not matched to a gene. Germline CDR1 reads DFQATT; CDR2 reads SNEGSKA (reference sequence). This CDR3 has 14 amino acids.

The chain couples TRBV20-1 to TRBJ2-1, with D hard to call. From germline, CDR1 is DFQATT and CDR2 SNEGSKA (reference sequence). V was cut by 0 bases and J by 3 bases, with 21 bases left in between. This CDR3 spans 18 amino acids. CDR3 protein: CSARDPSRVRHNYNEQFF. The CDR3 coding sequence is TGCAGTGCTAGAGATCCAAGTCGGGTACGACACAACTACAATGAGCAGTTCTTC.